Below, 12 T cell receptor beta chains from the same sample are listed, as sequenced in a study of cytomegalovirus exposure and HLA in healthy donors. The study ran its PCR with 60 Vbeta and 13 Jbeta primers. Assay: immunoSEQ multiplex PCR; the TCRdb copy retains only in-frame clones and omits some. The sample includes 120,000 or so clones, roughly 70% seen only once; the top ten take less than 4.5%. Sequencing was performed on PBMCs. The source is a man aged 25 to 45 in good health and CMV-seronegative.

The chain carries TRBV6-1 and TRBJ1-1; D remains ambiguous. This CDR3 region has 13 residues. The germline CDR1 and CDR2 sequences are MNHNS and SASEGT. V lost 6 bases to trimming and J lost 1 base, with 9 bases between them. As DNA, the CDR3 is TGTGCCAGCAGACCGACACCGAACACTGAAGCTTTCTTT. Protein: CASRPTPNTEAFF.

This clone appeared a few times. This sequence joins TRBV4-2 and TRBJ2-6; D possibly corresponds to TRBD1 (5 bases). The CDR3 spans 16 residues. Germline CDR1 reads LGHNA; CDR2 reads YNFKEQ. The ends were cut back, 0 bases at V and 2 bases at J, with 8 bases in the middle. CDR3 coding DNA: TGTGCCAGCAGCCAAGAGGGGCCTACTGGGGCCAACGTCCTGACTTTC. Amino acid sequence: CASSQEGPTGANVLTF.

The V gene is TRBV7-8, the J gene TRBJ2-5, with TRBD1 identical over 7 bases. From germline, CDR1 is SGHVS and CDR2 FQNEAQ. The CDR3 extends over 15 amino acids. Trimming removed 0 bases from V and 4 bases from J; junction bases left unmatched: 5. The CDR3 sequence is CASSLASGGRETQYF. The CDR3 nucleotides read TGTGCCAGCAGCTTAGCGTCAGGGGGTCGAGAGACCCAGTACTTC.

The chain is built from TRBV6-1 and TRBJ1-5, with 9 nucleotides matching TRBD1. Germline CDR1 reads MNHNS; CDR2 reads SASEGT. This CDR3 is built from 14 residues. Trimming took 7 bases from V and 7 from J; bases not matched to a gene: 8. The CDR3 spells CASTSGQGEQPQHF. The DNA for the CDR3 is TGTGCCAGCACTTCGGGACAGGGCGAGCAGCCCCAGCATTTT.

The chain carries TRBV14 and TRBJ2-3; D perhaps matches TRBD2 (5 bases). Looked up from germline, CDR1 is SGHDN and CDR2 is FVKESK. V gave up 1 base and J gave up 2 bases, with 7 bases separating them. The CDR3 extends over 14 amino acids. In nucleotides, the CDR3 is TGTGCCAGCAGCCAAGGGACTTACACAGATACGCAGTATTTT. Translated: CASSQGTYTDTQYF. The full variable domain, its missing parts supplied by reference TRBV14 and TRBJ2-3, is EAGVTQFPSHSVIEKGQTVTLRCDPISGHDNLYWYRRVMGKEIKFLLHFVKESKQDESGMPNNRFLAERTGGTYSTLKVQPAELEDSGVYFCASSQGTYTDTQYFGPGTRLTVL.

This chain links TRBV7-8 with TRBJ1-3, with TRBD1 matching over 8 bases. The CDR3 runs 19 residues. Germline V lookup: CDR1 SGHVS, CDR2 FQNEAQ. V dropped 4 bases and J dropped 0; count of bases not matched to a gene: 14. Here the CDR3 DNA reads TGTGCCAGCAGCTCACTAGGACAGGGAGAAGAAGGCTCTGGAAACACCATATATTTT. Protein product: CASSSLGQGEEGSGNTIYF.

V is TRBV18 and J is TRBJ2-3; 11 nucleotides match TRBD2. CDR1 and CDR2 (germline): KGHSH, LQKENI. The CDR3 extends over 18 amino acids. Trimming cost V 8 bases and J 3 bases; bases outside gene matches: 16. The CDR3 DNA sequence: TGTGCCAGCGGACCTTTCGCTAGCGGGGGGCTCGGGACAGATACGCAGTATTTT. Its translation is CASGPFASGGLGTDTQYF.

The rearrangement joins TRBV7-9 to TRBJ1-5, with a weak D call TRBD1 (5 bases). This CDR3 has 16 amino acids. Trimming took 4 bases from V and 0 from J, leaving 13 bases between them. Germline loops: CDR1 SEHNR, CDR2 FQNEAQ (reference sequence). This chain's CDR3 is CASSSDRYYSNQPQHF. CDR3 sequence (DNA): TGTGCCAGCAGCTCCGACAGATACTATAGCAATCAGCCCCAGCATTTT. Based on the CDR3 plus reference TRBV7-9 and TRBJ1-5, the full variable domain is DTGVSQNPRHKITKRGQNVTFRCDPISEHNRLYWYRQTLGQGPEFLTYFQNEAQLEKSRLLSDRFSAERPKGSFSTLEIQRTEQGDSAMYLCASSSDRYYSNQPQHFGDGTRLSIL.

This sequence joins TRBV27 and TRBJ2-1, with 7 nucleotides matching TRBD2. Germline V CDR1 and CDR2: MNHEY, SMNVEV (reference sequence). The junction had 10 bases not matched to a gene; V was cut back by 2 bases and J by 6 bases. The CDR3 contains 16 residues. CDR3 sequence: CASSLSSGAKVNEQFF. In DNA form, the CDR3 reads TGTGCCAGCAGTTTAAGCAGCGGGGCGAAGGTCAATGAGCAGTTCTTC.

For the CDR3, the DNA is TGTGCCAGCAGCTTTGCAGGGGGCGGTGAGCAGTTCTTC. Amino acid sequence: CASSFAGGGEQFF. The V gene is TRBV7-9, the J gene TRBJ2-1; the match to TRBD1 covers 8 bases. Germline values: CDR1 SEHNR, CDR2 FQNEAQ (reference sequence). Trimming cost V 3 bases and J 9 bases; bases outside gene matches: 4. The CDR3 length is 13 residues.

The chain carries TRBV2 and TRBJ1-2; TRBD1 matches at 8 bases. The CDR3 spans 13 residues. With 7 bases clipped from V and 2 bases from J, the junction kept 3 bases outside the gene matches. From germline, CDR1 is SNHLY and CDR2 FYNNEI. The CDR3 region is CASKTGDNYGYTF. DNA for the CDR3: TGTGCCAGCAAGACAGGGGACAACTATGGCTACACCTTC.

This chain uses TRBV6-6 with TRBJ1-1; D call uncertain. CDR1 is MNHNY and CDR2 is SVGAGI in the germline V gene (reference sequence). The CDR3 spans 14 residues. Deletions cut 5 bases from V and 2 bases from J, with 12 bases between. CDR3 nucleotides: TGTGCCAGCAGTCCCAAACAGAGAAACACTGAAGCTTTCTTT. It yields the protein CASSPKQRNTEAFF.